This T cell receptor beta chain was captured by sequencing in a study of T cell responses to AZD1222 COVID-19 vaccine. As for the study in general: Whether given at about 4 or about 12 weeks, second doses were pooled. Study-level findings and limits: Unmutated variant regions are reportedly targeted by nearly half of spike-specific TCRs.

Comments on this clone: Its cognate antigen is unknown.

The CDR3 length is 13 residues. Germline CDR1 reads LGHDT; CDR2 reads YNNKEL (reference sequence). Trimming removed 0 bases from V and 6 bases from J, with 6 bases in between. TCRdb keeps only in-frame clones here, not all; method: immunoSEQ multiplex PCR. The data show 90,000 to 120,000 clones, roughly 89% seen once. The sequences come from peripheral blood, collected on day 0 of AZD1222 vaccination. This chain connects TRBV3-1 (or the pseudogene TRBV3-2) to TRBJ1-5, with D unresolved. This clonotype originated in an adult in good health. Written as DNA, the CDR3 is TGTGCCAGCAGCCAAGATTTGGGTCAGCCCCAGCATTTT. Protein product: CASSQDLGQPQHF.